This T cell receptor (beta chain) stems from a study of T cells in Graves' hyperthyroidism and ophthalmopathy. The CDR3 regions of TCR beta were amplified from RNA transcripts. TCR CDR3 underwent first-round RT-PCR with the HTBI primer set. TCRdb re-analysed the multiplex PCR reads in MiXCR, keeping a single row per CDR3 protein. The table includes approximately 400,000 distinct CDR3 sequences, about 15% detected once. The CDR3 is 16 amino acids. V was clipped by 4 bases and J by 3 bases; unmatched bases: 9. Germline V gene sequence: CDR1 KGHSH, CDR2 LQKENI. In this sample, this clonotype turned up many times. The antigen remains undetermined. The study, taken as a whole, reports: In the blood, most expanded thyroid clonotypes above 0.001 appeared as well. Stable hyperthyroidism was separated from ophthalmopathy by a model based on 13 V-J features.

This TCR derives from a woman in her twenties or thirties with Graves' hyperthyroidism. The chain has TRBV18 and TRBJ2-3; the match to TRBD1 covers 8 bases. Sequencing input: blood. CDR3 protein: CASSRPGGAETDTQYF. The CDR3 DNA is TGTGCCAGCTCACGTCCAGGGGGCGCGGAAACAGATACGCAGTATTTT.